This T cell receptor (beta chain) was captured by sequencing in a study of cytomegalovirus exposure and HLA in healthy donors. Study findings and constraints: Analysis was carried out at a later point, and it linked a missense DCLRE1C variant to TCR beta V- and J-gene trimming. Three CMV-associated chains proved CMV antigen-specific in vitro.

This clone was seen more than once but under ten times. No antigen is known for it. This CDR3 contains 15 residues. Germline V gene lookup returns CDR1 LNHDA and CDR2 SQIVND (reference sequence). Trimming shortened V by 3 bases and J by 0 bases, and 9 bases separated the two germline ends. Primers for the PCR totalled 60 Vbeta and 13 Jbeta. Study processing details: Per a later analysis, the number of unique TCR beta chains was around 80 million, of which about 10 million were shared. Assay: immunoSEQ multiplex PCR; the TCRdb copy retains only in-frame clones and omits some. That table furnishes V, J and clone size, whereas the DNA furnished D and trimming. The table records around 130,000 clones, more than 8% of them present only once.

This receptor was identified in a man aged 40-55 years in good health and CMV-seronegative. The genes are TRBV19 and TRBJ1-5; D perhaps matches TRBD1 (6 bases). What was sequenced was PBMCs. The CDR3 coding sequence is TGTGCCAGTAGTATTTGGGACACTAGCAATCAGCCCCAGCATTTT. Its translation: CASSIWDTSNQPQHF. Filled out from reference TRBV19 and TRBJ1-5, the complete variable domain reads DGGITQSPKYLFRKEGQNVTLSCEQNLNHDAMYWYRQDPGQGLRLIYYSQIVNDFQKGDIAEGYSVSREKKESFPLTVTSAQKNPTAFYLCASSIWDTSNQPQHFGDGTRLSIL.